This T cell receptor beta chain was observed in a study of shared clonotypes between healthy human individuals. Methods used by the authors: ImmunoSEQ only sent back junction sequences with no quality scores, so filtering was done differently. Clones were read by immunoSEQ multiplex PCR, and TCRdb kept only the in-frame ones, dropping some. The D gene and trimming were derived from the DNA, and the V and J assignments and clone size from that table. The profile shows some 480,000 clones, 79% of them singletons. Adult donors, all healthy and HIV-negative, had no recent acute infections or vaccinations. Every one of the donors was a Caucasian adult that lived in Nashville, Tennessee. This receptor was taken from a woman aged 40-49 years in good health. Some clones in this sample may be carry-over from other donors' samples. The sample consisted of PBMCs.

The CDR3 DNA sequence: TGTGCCAGTGGGGTAGCGGGAGTCTACGAGACCCAGTACTTC. This sequence encodes CASGVAGVYETQYF. This rearrangement joins TRBV19 to TRBJ2-5; 9 nucleotides agree with TRBD2. Losses at the gene ends were 8 bases for V and 5 bases for J; bases not matched to a gene: 9. CDR1 is LNHDA and CDR2 is SQIVND in the germline V gene (reference sequence). This CDR3 contains 14 residues.